This entry is about one TCR beta chain. The antigen remains unidentified. The data were taken from a study of shared clonotypes between healthy human individuals. Findings and limits, study-wide: It was only blood that was sampled, and tissue repertoires likely differ.

Produced via immunoSEQ multiplex PCR; TCRdb's table is partial and in-frame only. Among over a million clones listed, roughly 74% were seen once. This TCR came from a man aged 18 to 29 in good health. Some clones in this sample may be carry-over from other donors' samples. The sample consisted of memory CD4+ T cells from PBMCs. As to subset: CD45RA-negative fraction.

In DNA form, the CDR3 reads TGTGCCAGCAGACCCGGATTTGAAGAGACCCAGTACTTC. Translating gives CASRPGFEETQYF. The chain uses TRBV5-8 and TRBJ2-5; D gene unclear. Trimming took 5 bases from V and 3 from J, leaving 11 bases between them. The CDR3 has 13 amino acids. Per germline, CDR1 SGHTS and CDR2 YDEGEE.